The sequence of this T cell receptor beta chain was determined in a study of cytomegalovirus exposure and HLA in healthy donors. Primers included in the PCR were 60 Vbeta and 13 Jbeta primers. Sequencing was performed with immunoSEQ multiplex PCR; in TCRdb, only in-frame clones are kept and a portion is missing. The table records 150,000 to 200,000 clones, less than 90% of them present only once. Study-level points and caveats: What was likely a sequencing artifact was a cluster of highly shared sequence variants.

A remark on this clone: Its antigen is unknown.

The TCR sequence derives from a male donor in good health and CMV-seropositive. Sequencing was done on a sample of PBMCs.

In DNA form, the CDR3 reads TGTGCCAGCAGCCTGACTGGCTACGAGCAGTACTTC. This codes for CASSLTGYEQYF. The chain joins TRBV7-3 to TRBJ2-7; D not resolved. V lost 5 bases and J 3 bases, leaving 8 bases between the germline ends. CDR3 length: 12 amino acids. Germline V CDR1 and CDR2: SGHTA, FQGTGA.